The subject of this entry is one T cell receptor beta chain. The data were obtained in a study of blood T cell repertoires in COVID-19. Sequencing was performed with immunoSEQ multiplex PCR; in TCRdb, only in-frame clones are kept and a portion is missing. The profile shows under 250,000 clones, 85% of them singletons. This clonotype originated in a woman aged 45-60 years with acute COVID-19. Sequencing used PBMCs or T cells enriched from blood (not recorded which).

Here the CDR3 reads CAWSPPDRAWNEQFF. In DNA form, the CDR3 reads TGTGCCTGGAGTCCACCGGACAGGGCGTGGAATGAGCAGTTCTTC. This sequence joins TRBV30 and TRBJ2-1, with 8 bases identical to TRBD1. The CDR3 covers 15 residues. The V gene's germline CDR1 is GTSNPN and CDR2 SVGIG (reference sequence). V shed 2 bases, J shed 7 bases, and the junction held 10 bases outside the gene matches.